This entry concerns a single TCR beta chain. Its antigen remains unknown. This CDR3 has 14 residues. V lost 7 bases, J lost 4 bases, and 7 bases stayed unmatched. Germline V CDR1 and CDR2: SGHRS, YFSETQ. The data stem from a study of OX40 agonist ivuxolimab in advanced cancers. The overall study: The dose-escalation cohort was about 86% male, with a mean age of approximately 62 years, ranging about 23 to 80.

Generated by immunoSEQ multiplex PCR, the TCRdb table keeps only in-frame clones and is missing some. The sample holds 60,000 to 85,000 clones; around 82% are singletons and the top ten take about 7.3%. Study conclusions and caveats: Determination of antigen specificity was not performed for the expanded peripheral T cells. There was clonal expansion of CD4+ and CD8+ blood T cells by week 6 at 0.1 to 3.0 mg/kg.

The receptor's source is an adult with an advanced solid tumor such as melanoma, head and neck, liver or kidney cancer. The chain carries TRBV5-1 and TRBJ1-4, with TRBD1 matching 7 bases. The material sequenced was CD4+ or CD8+ T cells sorted from blood, taken in a trial of the OX40 agonist ivuxolimab. The CDR3 protein is CASGLGQVNEKLFF. In DNA form, the CDR3 reads TGCGCCAGCGGACTCGGACAGGTTAATGAAAAACTGTTTTTT.